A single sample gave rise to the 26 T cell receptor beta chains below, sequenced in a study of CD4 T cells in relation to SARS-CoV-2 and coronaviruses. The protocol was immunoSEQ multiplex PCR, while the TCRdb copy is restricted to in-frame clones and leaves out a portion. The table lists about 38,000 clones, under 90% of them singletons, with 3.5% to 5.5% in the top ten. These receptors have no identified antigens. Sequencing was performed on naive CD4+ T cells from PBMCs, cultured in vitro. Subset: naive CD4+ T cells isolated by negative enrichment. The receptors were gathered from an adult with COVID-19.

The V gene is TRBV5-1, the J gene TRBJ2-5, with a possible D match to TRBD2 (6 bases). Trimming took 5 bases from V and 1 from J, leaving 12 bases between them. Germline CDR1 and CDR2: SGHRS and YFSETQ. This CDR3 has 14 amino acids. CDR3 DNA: TGCGCCAGCAGTGGGGGGTTTCCCCAAGAGACCCAGTACTTC. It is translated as CASSGGFPQETQYF.

Written as DNA, the CDR3 is TGTGCCAGCAGCTTAGACGGAATGAACACTGAAGCTTTCTTT. Protein sequence: CASSLDGMNTEAFF. The V and J genes are TRBV11-2 and TRBJ1-1; D is unclear. Trimming shortened V by 0 bases and J by 0 bases, and 5 bases separated the two germline ends. The CDR3 is 14 residues long. Germline V lookup: CDR1 SGHAT, CDR2 FQNNGV.

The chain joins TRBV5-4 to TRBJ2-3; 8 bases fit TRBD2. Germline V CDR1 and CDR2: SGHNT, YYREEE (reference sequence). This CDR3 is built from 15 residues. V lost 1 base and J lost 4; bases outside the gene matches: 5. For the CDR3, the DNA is TGTGCCAGCAGCTTGCGGAGCGGGAGATCAGATACGCAGTATTTT. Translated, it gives CASSLRSGRSDTQYF.

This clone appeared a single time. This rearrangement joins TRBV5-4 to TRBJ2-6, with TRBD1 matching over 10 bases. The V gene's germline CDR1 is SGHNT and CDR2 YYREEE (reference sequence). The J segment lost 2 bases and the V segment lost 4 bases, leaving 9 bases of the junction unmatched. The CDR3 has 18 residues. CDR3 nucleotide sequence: TGTGCCAGCAGCCCCCGGGACAGGGGATCGACTGGGGCCAACGTCCTGACTTTC. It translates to CASSPRDRGSTGANVLTF.

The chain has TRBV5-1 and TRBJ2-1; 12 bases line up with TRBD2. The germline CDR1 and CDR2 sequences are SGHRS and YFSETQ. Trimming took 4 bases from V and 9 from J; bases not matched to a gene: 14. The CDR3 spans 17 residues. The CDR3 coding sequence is TGCGCCAGCAGCGGAGGGGGACTAGCGGGCCCCGGGGGTGAGCAGTTCTTC. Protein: CASSGGGLAGPGGEQFF.

The CDR3 nucleotides read TGTGCCAGCAGTTACCAAGGCTTAGCGGGCACAGATACGCAGTATTTT. It is translated as CASSYQGLAGTDTQYF. The rearrangement links TRBV6-5 to TRBJ2-3, with a possible D match to TRBD2 (6 bases). Germline CDR1 is MNHEY and CDR2 is SVGAGI. Trimming cost V 2 bases and J 1 base, with 13 bases left between them. This CDR3 spans 16 amino acids.

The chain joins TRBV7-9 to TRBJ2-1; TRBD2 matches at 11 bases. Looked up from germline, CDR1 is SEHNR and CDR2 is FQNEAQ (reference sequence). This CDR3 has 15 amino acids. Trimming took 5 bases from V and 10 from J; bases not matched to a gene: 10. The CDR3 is CASSTTSGSLWEQFF. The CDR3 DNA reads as TGTGCCAGCAGCACTACTAGCGGGAGCTTGTGGGAGCAGTTCTTC. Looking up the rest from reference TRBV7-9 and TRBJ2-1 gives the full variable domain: DTGVSQNPRHKITKRGQNVTFRCDPISEHNRLYWYRQTLGQGPEFLTYFQNEAQLEKSRLLSDRFSAERPKGSFSTLEIQRTEQGDSAMYLCASSTTSGSLWEQFFGPGTRLTVL.

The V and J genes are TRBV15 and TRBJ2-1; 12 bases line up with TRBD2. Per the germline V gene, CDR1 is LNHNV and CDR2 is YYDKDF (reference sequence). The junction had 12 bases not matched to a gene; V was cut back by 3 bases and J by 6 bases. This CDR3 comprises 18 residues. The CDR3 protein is CATSRTYPGTSGSNEQFF. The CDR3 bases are TGTGCCACCAGCAGGACCTACCCCGGGACTAGCGGGTCCAATGAGCAGTTCTTC.

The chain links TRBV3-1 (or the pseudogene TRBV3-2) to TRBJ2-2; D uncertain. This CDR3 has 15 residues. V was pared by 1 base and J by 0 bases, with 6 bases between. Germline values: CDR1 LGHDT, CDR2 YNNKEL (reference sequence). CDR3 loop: CASSQVAANTGELFF. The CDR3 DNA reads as TGTGCCAGCAGCCAAGTCGCCGCGAACACCGGGGAGCTGTTTTTT.

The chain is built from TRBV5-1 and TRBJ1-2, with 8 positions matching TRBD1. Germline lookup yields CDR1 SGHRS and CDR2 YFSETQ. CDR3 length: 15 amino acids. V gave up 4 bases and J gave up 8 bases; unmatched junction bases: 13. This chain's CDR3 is CASSPDRAVLWGYTF. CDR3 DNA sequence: TGCGCCAGCAGCCCGGACAGGGCCGTATTGTGGGGCTACACCTTC.

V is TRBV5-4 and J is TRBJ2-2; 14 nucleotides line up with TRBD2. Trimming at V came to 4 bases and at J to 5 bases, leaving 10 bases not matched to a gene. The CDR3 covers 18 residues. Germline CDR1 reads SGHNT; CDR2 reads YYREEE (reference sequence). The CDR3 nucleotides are TGTGCCAGCAGCCCAGGGACTAGCGGGAGTTCGGGGACCGGGGAGCTGTTTTTT. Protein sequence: CASSPGTSGSSGTGELFF.

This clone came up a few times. This chain's CDR3 is CASSLVFRGGLNTEAFF. CDR3 in DNA: TGTGCCAGCAGCTTGGTGTTCAGGGGGGGCCTGAACACTGAAGCTTTCTTT. This rearrangement joins TRBV5-8 to TRBJ1-1; 7 nucleotides line up with TRBD1. The CDR3 is 17 residues long. V lost 0 bases to trimming and J lost 0 bases; unmatched junction nucleotides: 8. Germline CDR1 is SGHTS and CDR2 is YDEGEE.

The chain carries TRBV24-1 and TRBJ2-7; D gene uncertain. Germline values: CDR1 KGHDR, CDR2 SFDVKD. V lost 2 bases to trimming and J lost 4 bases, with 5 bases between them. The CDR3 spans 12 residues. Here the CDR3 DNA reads TGTGCCACCAGTGATTCCAAGTACGAGCAGTACTTC. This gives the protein CATSDSKYEQYF.

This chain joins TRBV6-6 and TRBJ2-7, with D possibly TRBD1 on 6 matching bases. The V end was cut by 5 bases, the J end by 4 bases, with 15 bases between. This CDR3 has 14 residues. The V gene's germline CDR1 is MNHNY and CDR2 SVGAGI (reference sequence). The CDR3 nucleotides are TGTGCCAGCAGTATCACAGGGAAGGGGTACGAGCAGTACTTC. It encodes CASSITGKGYEQYF.

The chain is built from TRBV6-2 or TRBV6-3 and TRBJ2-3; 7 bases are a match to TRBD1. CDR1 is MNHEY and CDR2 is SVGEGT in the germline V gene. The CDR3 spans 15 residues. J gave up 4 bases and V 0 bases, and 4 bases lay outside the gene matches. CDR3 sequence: CASSYSQGGSDTQYF. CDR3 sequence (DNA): TGTGCCAGCAGTTACTCGCAAGGGGGCTCAGATACGCAGTATTTT.

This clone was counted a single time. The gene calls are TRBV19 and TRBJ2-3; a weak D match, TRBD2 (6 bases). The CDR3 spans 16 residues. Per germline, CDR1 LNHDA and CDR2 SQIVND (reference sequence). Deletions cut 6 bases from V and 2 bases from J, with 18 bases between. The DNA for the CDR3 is TGTGCCAGTAGGGACACGGGACTCTCGAACACAGATACGCAGTATTTT. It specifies CASRDTGLSNTDTQYF.

DNA of the CDR3: TGTGCCAGCAGCTTAGTGGGGGGGGTGGGCGAGCAGTACTTC. Amino acid sequence: CASSLVGGVGEQYF. V is TRBV7-8 and J is TRBJ2-7; 7 bases fit TRBD2. Losses at the gene ends were 1 base for V and 6 bases for J; bases not matched to a gene: 6. Looked up from germline, CDR1 is SGHVS and CDR2 is FQNEAQ. CDR3 length: 14 amino acids.

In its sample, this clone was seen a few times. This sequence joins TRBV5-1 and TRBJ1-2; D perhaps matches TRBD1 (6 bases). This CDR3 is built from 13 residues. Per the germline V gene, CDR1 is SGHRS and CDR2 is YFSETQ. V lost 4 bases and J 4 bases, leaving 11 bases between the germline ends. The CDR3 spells CASSGGGFYGYTF. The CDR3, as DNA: TGCGCCAGCAGCGGAGGGGGATTCTATGGCTACACCTTC.

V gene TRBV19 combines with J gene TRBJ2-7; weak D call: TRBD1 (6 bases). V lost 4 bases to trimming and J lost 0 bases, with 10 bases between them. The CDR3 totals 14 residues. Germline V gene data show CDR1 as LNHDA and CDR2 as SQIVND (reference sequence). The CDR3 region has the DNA TGTGCCAGTAGTACCCAGACAGGCTCCTACGAGCAGTACTTC. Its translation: CASSTQTGSYEQYF. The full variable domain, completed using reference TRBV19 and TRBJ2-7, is DGGITQSPKYLFRKEGQNVTLSCEQNLNHDAMYWYRQDPGQGLRLIYYSQIVNDFQKGDIAEGYSVSREKKESFPLTVTSAQKNPTAFYLCASSTQTGSYEQYFGPGTRLTVT.

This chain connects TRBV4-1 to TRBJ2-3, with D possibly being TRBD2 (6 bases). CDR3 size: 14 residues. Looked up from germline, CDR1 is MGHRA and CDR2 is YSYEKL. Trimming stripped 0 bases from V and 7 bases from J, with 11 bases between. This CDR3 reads CASSQDADYYTQYF. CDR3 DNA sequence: TGCGCCAGCAGCCAAGACGCGGACTATTATACGCAGTATTTT.

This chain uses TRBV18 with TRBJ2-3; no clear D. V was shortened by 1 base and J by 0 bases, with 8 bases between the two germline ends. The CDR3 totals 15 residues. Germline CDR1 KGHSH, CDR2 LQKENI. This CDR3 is CASSPQVLSTDTQYF. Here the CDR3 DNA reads TGTGCCAGCTCACCACAGGTCCTGAGCACAGATACGCAGTATTTT.

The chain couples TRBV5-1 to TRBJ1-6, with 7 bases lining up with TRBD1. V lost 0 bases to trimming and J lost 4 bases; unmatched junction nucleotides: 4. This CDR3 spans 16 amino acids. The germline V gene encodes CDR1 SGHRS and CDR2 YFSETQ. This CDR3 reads CASSLAGTDYNSPLHF. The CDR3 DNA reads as TGCGCCAGCAGCTTGGCCGGGACAGATTATAATTCACCCCTCCACTTT.

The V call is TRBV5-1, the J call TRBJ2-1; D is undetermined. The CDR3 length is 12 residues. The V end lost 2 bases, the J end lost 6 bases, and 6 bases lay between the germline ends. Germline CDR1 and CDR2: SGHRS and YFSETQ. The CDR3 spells CASSFQPNEQFF. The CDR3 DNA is TGCGCCAGCAGCTTCCAGCCCAATGAGCAGTTCTTC.

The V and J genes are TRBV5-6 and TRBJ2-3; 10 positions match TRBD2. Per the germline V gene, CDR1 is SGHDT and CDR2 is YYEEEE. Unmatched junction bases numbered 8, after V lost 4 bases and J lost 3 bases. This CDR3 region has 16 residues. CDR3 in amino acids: CASSPISGRDTDTQYF. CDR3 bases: TGTGCCAGCAGCCCTATCAGCGGGAGGGATACAGATACGCAGTATTTT.

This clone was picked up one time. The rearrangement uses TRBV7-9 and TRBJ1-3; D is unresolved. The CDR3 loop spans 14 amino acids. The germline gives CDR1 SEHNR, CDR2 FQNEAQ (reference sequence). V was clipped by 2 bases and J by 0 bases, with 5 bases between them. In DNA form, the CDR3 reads TGTGCCAGCAGCTTATCCCTCTCTGGAAACACCATATATTTT. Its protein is CASSLSLSGNTIYF. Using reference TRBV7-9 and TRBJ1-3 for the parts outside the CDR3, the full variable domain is DTGVSQNPRHKITKRGQNVTFRCDPISEHNRLYWYRQTLGQGPEFLTYFQNEAQLEKSRLLSDRFSAERPKGSFSTLEIQRTEQGDSAMYLCASSLSLSGNTIYFGEGSWLTVV.

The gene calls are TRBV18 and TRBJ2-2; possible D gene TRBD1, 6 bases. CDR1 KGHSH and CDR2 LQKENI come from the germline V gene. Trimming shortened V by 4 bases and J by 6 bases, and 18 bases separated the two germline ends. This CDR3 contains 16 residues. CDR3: CASSLGPGASSGELFF. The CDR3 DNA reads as TGTGCCAGCTCACTGGGTCCAGGGGCTTCCTCCGGGGAGCTGTTTTTT.